What follows are 23 T cell receptor beta chains derived from one specimen sequenced in a study of a mutant IDH1 vaccine in newly diagnosed glioma. The time point is: baseline, week 1 (first vaccination visit). Treatment of the sample: pre-vaccination baseline after standard-of-care therapy. Using immunoSEQ multiplex PCR, the repertoire was profiled, and TCRdb retains in-frame clones only, with some absent. The sample has under 80,000 clones, 80% to 90% seen once. Sequenced material: PBMCs, taken from a glioma patient treated with radiotherapy, temozolomide or both. Every receptor here comes from a man aged 25-45 years with glioma.

The chain combines TRBV7-7 with TRBJ2-5; 9 bases line up with TRBD1. Germline V gene data show CDR1 as SSHAT and CDR2 as FNYEAQ (reference sequence). V dropped 1 base and J dropped 4; count of bases not matched to a gene: 4. The CDR3 covers 15 residues. As DNA, the CDR3 is TGTGCCAGCAGCTTAGGACAGGGGGTAGGAGAGACCCAGTACTTC. As protein: CASSLGQGVGETQYF.

The chain joins TRBV7-6 to TRBJ2-5, with D uncertain. V was clipped by 0 bases and J by 2 bases, with 10 bases between them. The CDR3 length is 15 residues. Per germline, CDR1 SGHVS and CDR2 FNYEAQ. For the CDR3, the DNA is TGTGCCAGCAGCTTAGCGTTTGGGCAGCAAGAGACCCAGTACTTC. Protein sequence: CASSLAFGQQETQYF.

The chain combines TRBV7-9 with TRBJ1-6, with 8 positions matching TRBD1. J gave up 7 bases and V 4 bases, and 6 bases lay outside the gene matches. Germline loops: CDR1 SEHNR, CDR2 FQNEAQ (reference sequence). CDR3 length equals 15 residues. CDR3 region: CASSSQGQANSPLHF. CDR3 bases: TGTGCCAGCAGCTCTCAGGGACAGGCCAATTCACCCCTCCACTTT.

The CDR3 sequence: CATSRDRAAKGEQYF. The CDR3 DNA sequence: TGTGCCACCAGCAGAGATCGGGCAGCCAAGGGCGAGCAGTACTTC. V gene TRBV15 combines with J gene TRBJ2-7; D not certain. The CDR3 is 15 residues long. V was shortened by 0 bases and J by 6 bases, with 15 bases between the two germline ends. Germline values: CDR1 LNHNV, CDR2 YYDKDF (reference sequence).

The chain is built from TRBV13 and TRBJ1-1, with D maybe TRBD1 (6 bases). V was clipped by 5 bases and J by 4 bases, with 11 bases between them. Germline CDR1 reads PRHDT; CDR2 reads FYEKMQ (reference sequence). The CDR3 length is 13 residues. This CDR3 is CASSVTGSTEAFF. In DNA, the CDR3 is TGTGCCAGCAGCGTTACAGGGAGCACTGAAGCTTTCTTT.

The V gene is TRBV4-2, the J gene TRBJ2-1, with D possibly matching TRBD2 (6 bases). The V and J ends lost 1 base and 9 bases respectively, with 19 bases between them. Germline V gene data show CDR1 as LGHNA and CDR2 as YNFKEQ. The CDR3 is 16 residues long. CDR3 nucleotide sequence: TGTGCCAGCAGCCAAGTTATCGGGGTTGGGGGGACTGAGCAGTTCTTC. It codes for CASSQVIGVGGTEQFF.

The rearrangement links TRBV4-2 to TRBJ2-5; 13 bases are shared with TRBD2. The junction had 13 bases not matched to a gene; V was cut back by 3 bases and J by 3 bases. This CDR3 has 19 residues. The germline gives CDR1 LGHNA, CDR2 YNFKEQ. The CDR3 loop reads CASSHPTSGGRYAKETQYF. The CDR3 nucleotides are TGTGCCAGCAGCCATCCGACTAGCGGGGGGCGATACGCAAAAGAGACCCAGTACTTC.

The chain is built from TRBV9 and TRBJ2-1; 7 bases are a match to TRBD1. V was clipped by 4 bases and J by 3 bases; unmatched bases: 4. Germline lookup yields CDR1 SGDLS and CDR2 YYNGEE. CDR3 length: 14 amino acids. The DNA for the CDR3 is TGTGCCAGCAGCCCGGGACAGAGCTACAATGAGCAGTTCTTC. Translated: CASSPGQSYNEQFF.

The V gene is TRBV6-1, the J gene TRBJ1-5; 7 bases are a match to TRBD1. This CDR3 has 15 residues. Trimming cost V 9 bases and J 0 bases; bases outside gene matches: 8. CDR1 and CDR2 from the germline V gene are MNHNS and SASEGT. The CDR3 coding sequence is TGTGCCAGTGGGACAGCTCCTTATAGCAATCAGCCCCAGCATTTT. It encodes CASGTAPYSNQPQHF.

A few counts support this clone. The gene calls are TRBV21-1 and TRBJ1-5; TRBD1 is the table's D call, not checked against the DNA. TRBV21-1 is a known pseudogene. The CDR3 covers 14 residues. The CDR3 coding sequence is TGTGCCAGCAGCAAACAGAATAGCAATCAGCCCCAGCATTTT. Translated, it gives CASSKQNSNQPQHF.

The V gene is TRBV18, the J gene TRBJ1-1; no clear D gene. Trimming pared 2 bases from V and 5 bases from J, leaving 6 bases between. Germline values: CDR1 KGHSH, CDR2 LQKENI. The CDR3 extends over 12 amino acids. The CDR3: CASSPLTTEAFF. DNA of the CDR3: TGTGCCAGCTCACCATTAACAACTGAAGCTTTCTTT.

The rearrangement links TRBV6-5 to TRBJ1-1; perhaps TRBD1 as D (5 bases). CDR1 is MNHEY, CDR2 SVGAGI, per germline. This CDR3 has 13 amino acids. The ends were cut back, 6 bases at V and 5 bases at J, with 13 bases in the middle. CDR3 nucleotides: TGTGCCAGCAGAAAACAAGACAGAACTGAAGCTTTCTTT. Protein sequence: CASRKQDRTEAFF.

A word on this clone: Other DNA sequences from this sample encode an identical CDR3 as well. This chain joins TRBV10-3 and TRBJ1-2, with no clear D. The germline V gene has CDR1 ENHRY and CDR2 SYGVKD. This CDR3 spans 12 amino acids. Between the trimmed V and J ends, which lost 8 bases and 2 bases, there was a span of 9 bases. CDR3 amino acids: CAISGQNYGYTF. The CDR3 nucleotides read TGTGCCATCTCCGGTCAGAACTATGGCTACACCTTC.

The chain carries TRBV7-9 and TRBJ1-6; no clear D gene. The CDR3 is 15 amino acids. Trimming cost V 1 base and J 0 bases, with 4 bases left between them. Per the germline V gene, CDR1 is SEHNR and CDR2 is FQNEAQ (reference sequence). CDR3 in DNA: TGTGCCAGCAGCTTAGGGAGCTCCTATAATTCACCCCTCCACTTT. It codes for CASSLGSSYNSPLHF.

The chain carries TRBV25-1 and TRBJ2-7; TRBD1 is a possible D gene (5 bases). V was pared by 2 bases and J by 3 bases, with 20 bases between. From germline, CDR1 is MGHDK and CDR2 SYGVNS. This CDR3 contains 17 residues. The CDR3 DNA reads TGTGCCAGCAGTGAAGGGGTGGGAAGGGGTTTAGTCTACGAGCAGTACTTC. Protein sequence: CASSEGVGRGLVYEQYF.

The rearrangement joins TRBV6-5 to TRBJ1-6, with D unclear. Germline CDR1 and CDR2: MNHEY and SVGAGI. The CDR3 covers 12 residues. V dropped 4 bases and J dropped 14 bases, with 12 bases sitting between them. CDR3 in DNA: TGTGCCAGCAGTTCCTACCAAGGGACCCTCCACTTT. This translates into CASSSYQGTLHF.

The V and J genes are TRBV5-5 and TRBJ1-1, with D perhaps matching TRBD1 (5 bases). The CDR3 has 16 residues. The germline V gene has CDR1 SGHKS and CDR2 YYEKEE (reference sequence). Trimming shortened V by 5 bases and J by 0 bases, and 17 bases separated the two germline ends. DNA for the CDR3: TGTGCCAGCAGACCCGGGACCTGGGGGATGAACACTGAAGCTTTCTTT. Its protein product is CASRPGTWGMNTEAFF.

The chain joins TRBV5-6 to TRBJ1-1; D remains ambiguous. V was pared by 2 bases and J by 5 bases, with 7 bases between. The CDR3 spans 12 residues. Germline V gene lookup returns CDR1 SGHDT and CDR2 YYEEEE. CDR3 sequence: CASSFSGTEAFF. In nucleotides, the CDR3 is TGTGCCAGCAGCTTTTCCGGGACTGAAGCTTTCTTT.

The sample holds a few counts of this clone. This sequence joins TRBV6-4 and TRBJ2-3, with TRBD1 identical over 10 bases. Unmatched junction bases numbered 0, after V lost 2 bases and J lost 4 bases. This CDR3 spans 14 amino acids. CDR1 is MRHNA, CDR2 SNTAGT, per germline. The CDR3 bases are TGTGCCAGCAGTGACGGGACAGGGGCAGATACGCAGTATTTT. Its translation is CASSDGTGADTQYF.

This clone was found once. V usage is TRBV5-5 and J usage is TRBJ2-7; TRBD2 might be the D (6 bases). V shed 1 base and J shed 4 bases, with 18 bases lying between them. The length of the CDR3 is 16 residues. CDR1 is SGHKS and CDR2 is YYEKEE in the germline V gene (reference sequence). The CDR3 bases are TGTGCCAGCAGCTTGTTCGTGAGTAGCGGCGCTTACGAGCAGTACTTC. It is translated as CASSLFVSSGAYEQYF.

This clone was seen a single time. V is TRBV6-5 and J is TRBJ2-5; D might be TRBD2 (5 bases). The CDR3 is made up of 14 amino acids. The germline V gene has CDR1 MNHEY and CDR2 SVGAGI. V dropped 2 bases and J dropped 3 bases, with 10 bases sitting between them. The DNA of the CDR3 is TGTGCCAGCAGTTACGCCGGGGTCGAAGAGACCCAGTACTTC. Translating it yields CASSYAGVEETQYF.

V is TRBV27 and J is TRBJ2-5; 7 nucleotides line up with TRBD1. The J segment lost 6 bases and the V segment lost 4 bases, leaving 8 bases of the junction unmatched. The CDR3 spans 14 residues. The germline V gene encodes CDR1 MNHEY and CDR2 SMNVEV (reference sequence). CDR3 amino acids: CASSSYRGGQTQYF. In DNA form, the CDR3 reads TGTGCCAGCAGTTCCTACAGGGGCGGACAGACCCAGTACTTC.

The rearrangement uses TRBV4-2 and TRBJ2-5; 11 bases fit TRBD2. The germline gives CDR1 LGHNA, CDR2 YNFKEQ. The CDR3 is 18 residues long. V dropped 1 base and J dropped 3; count of bases not matched to a gene: 10. The CDR3: CASSQGILAGGLKETQYF. In nucleotides, the CDR3 is TGTGCCAGCAGCCAAGGGATTTTAGCGGGGGGGCTTAAAGAGACCCAGTACTTC.